What follows are 13 T cell receptor beta chains derived from one specimen sequenced in a study of blood T cell repertoires in COVID-19. The repertoire was sequenced with immunoSEQ multiplex PCR; TCRdb's copy has only in-frame clones and lacks some. Of under 400,000 clones in the sample, over 85% were seen once. Sequencing was done on a sample of peripheral blood. These receptors were collected from a woman aged 55-69 years with COVID-19, enrolled during active disease.

J is TRBJ2-7 and V is TRBV5-1; TRBD2 is a possible D gene (5 bases). CDR1 and CDR2 from the germline V gene are SGHRS and YFSETQ. The V gene lost 4 bases and the J gene lost 4 bases, with 15 bases spanning the gap. The CDR3 length is 14 residues. The CDR3 loop reads CASSPGGWEYEQYF. In DNA, the CDR3 is TGCGCCAGCAGCCCAGGCGGTTGGGAGTACGAGCAGTACTTC.

The CDR3 here is CASSGVAGGPSNTGELFF. The CDR3 DNA is TGTGCCAGCAGCGGCGTAGCGGGGGGCCCTTCGAACACCGGGGAGCTGTTTTTT. The chain has TRBV9 and TRBJ2-2, with 10 nucleotides matching TRBD2. The J segment lost 0 bases and the V segment lost 3 bases, leaving 8 bases of the junction unmatched. CDR3 length equals 18 residues. The germline V gene encodes CDR1 SGDLS and CDR2 YYNGEE.

The V and J genes are TRBV6-5 and TRBJ1-1, with a weak D call TRBD1 (5 bases). CDR1 is MNHEY, CDR2 SVGAGI, per germline. The CDR3 consists of 14 residues. V was shortened by 3 bases and J by 2 bases, with 10 bases between the two germline ends. The CDR3 region has the DNA TGTGCCAGCAGTTATTTCAGGGATAACACTGAAGCTTTCTTT. Its protein is CASSYFRDNTEAFF.

The chain links TRBV25-1 to TRBJ1-3, with no clear D. The CDR3 totals 13 residues. V lost 5 bases and J lost 0, with 5 bases in between. Germline V gene sequence: CDR1 MGHDK, CDR2 SYGVNS. The CDR3 loop reads CASSSSSGNTIYF. In DNA, the CDR3 is TGTGCCAGCAGTTCTAGCTCTGGAAACACCATATATTTT.

J is TRBJ2-1 and V is TRBV25-1, with 9 bases that match TRBD1. The CDR3 totals 16 residues. Unmatched junction bases numbered 9, after V lost 1 base and J lost 8 bases. CDR1 MGHDK and CDR2 SYGVNS come from the germline V gene. CDR3 in DNA: TGTGCCAGCAGTGAATCCGGGACAGGGACCTGGCATGAGCAGTTCTTC. As protein: CASSESGTGTWHEQFF.

This chain uses TRBV7-2 with TRBJ1-5; 7 bases match TRBD1. The CDR3 covers 14 residues. Germline V lookup: CDR1 SGHTA, CDR2 FQGNSA. Trimming removed 3 bases from V and 7 bases from J; junction bases left unmatched: 6. The CDR3 sequence: CASSFSPGGQPQHF. In nucleotides, the CDR3 is TGTGCCAGCAGCTTCTCGCCAGGGGGGCAGCCCCAGCATTTT.

The V call is TRBV28, the J call TRBJ1-2; perhaps TRBD1 as D (6 bases). The CDR3 extends over 12 amino acids. Between the trimmed V and J ends, which lost 9 bases and 5 bases, there was a span of 13 bases. Per germline, CDR1 MDHEN and CDR2 SYDVKM. The CDR3 loop is CASRGSAYGYTF. CDR3 sequence (DNA): TGTGCCAGTAGGGGGTCGGCGTATGGCTACACCTTC.

The J gene is TRBJ1-2, the V gene TRBV6-6; TRBD1 is a possible D gene (6 bases). The germline gives CDR1 MNHNY, CDR2 SVGAGI (reference sequence). This CDR3 comprises 13 residues. V lost 5 bases to trimming and J lost 1 base, with 8 bases between them. Here the CDR3 reads CASSPGHNYGYTF. The DNA of the CDR3 is TGTGCCAGCAGTCCGGGACATAACTATGGCTACACCTTC.

The chain is built from TRBV7-9 and TRBJ1-1, with D perhaps TRBD1 (5 bases). The V end was cut by 5 bases, the J end by 4 bases, with 8 bases between. Germline lookup yields CDR1 SEHNR and CDR2 FQNEAQ (reference sequence). This CDR3 is 12 amino acids long. CDR3 sequence: CASSGGGTEAFF. The CDR3 DNA is TGTGCCAGCAGCGGGGGAGGCACTGAAGCTTTCTTT.

The J gene is TRBJ2-1, the V gene TRBV6-5, with 7 bases that match TRBD1. V shed 1 base, J shed 8 bases, and the junction held 5 bases outside the gene matches. The CDR3 runs to 14 residues. Per germline, CDR1 MNHEY and CDR2 SVGAGI. CDR3 loop: CASSYFGQVHEQFF. CDR3 bases: TGTGCCAGCAGTTACTTCGGACAGGTCCATGAGCAGTTCTTC.

The gene calls are TRBV4-2 and TRBJ1-1; tentative D call: TRBD1 (5 bases). The germline V gene encodes CDR1 LGHNA and CDR2 YNFKEQ. The CDR3 is 14 residues long. Between the trimmed V and J ends, which lost 0 bases and 4 bases, there was a span of 9 bases. The CDR3 bases are TGTGCCAGCAGCCAAGAGGGGGGGGGCACTGAAGCTTTCTTT. This encodes CASSQEGGGTEAFF.

J is TRBJ2-4 and V is TRBV4-2; 7 bases are a match to TRBD2. This CDR3 region has 15 residues. The ends lost 2 bases at V and 3 bases at J; junction bases unmatched: 4. Germline CDR1 reads LGHNA; CDR2 reads YNFKEQ. The CDR3 loop is CASSQRGGGKNIQYF. CDR3 DNA sequence: TGTGCCAGCAGCCAACGGGGCGGGGGCAAAAACATTCAGTACTTC.

About this clone itself: Relative to the germline gene, one junction end is altered; a read error may explain this. CDR3 nucleotides: TGTGCCAGCAGTTTTCCCCCGGGACAGGGGTCCTTCAATGAGCAGTTCTTC. Protein: CASSFPPGQGSFNEQFF. The chain links TRBV27 to TRBJ2-1, with 10 nucleotides matching TRBD1. This CDR3 has 17 residues. From germline, CDR1 is MNHEY and CDR2 SMNVEV (reference sequence).